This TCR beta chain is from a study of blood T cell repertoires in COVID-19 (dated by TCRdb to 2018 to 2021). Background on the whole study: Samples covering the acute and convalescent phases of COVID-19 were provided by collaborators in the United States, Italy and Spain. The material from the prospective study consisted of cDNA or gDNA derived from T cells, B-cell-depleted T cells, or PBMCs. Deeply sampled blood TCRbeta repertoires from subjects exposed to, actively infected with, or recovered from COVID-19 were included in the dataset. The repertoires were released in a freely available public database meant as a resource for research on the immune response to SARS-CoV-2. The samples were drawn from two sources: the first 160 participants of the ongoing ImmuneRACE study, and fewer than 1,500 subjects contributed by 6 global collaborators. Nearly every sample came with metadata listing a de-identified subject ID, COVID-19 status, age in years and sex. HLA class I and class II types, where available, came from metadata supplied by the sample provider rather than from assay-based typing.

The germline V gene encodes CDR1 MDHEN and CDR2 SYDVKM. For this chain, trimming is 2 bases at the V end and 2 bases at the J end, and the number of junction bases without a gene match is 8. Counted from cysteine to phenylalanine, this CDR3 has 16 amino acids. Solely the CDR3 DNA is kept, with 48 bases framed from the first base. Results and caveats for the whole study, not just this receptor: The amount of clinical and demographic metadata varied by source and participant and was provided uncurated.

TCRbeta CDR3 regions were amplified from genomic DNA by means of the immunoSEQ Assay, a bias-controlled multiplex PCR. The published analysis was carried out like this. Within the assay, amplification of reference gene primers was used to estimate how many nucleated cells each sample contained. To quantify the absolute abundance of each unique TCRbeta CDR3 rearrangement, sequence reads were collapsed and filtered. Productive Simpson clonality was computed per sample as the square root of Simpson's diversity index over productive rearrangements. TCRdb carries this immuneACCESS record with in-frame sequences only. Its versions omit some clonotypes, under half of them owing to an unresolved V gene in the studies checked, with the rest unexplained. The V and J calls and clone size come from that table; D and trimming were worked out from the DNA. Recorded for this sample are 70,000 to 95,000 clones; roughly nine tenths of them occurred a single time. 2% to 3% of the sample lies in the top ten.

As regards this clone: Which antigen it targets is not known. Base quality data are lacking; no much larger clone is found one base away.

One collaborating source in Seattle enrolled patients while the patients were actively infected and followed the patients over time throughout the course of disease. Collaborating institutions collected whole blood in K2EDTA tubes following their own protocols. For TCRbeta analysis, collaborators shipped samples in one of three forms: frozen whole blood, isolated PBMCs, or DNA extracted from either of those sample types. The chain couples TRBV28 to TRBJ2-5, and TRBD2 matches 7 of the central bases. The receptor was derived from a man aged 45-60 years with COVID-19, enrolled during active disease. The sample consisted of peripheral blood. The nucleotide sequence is TGTGCCAGCAGTTTACCGGCACTAGCGATACAAGAGACCCAGTACTTC. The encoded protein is CASSLPALAIQETQYF.